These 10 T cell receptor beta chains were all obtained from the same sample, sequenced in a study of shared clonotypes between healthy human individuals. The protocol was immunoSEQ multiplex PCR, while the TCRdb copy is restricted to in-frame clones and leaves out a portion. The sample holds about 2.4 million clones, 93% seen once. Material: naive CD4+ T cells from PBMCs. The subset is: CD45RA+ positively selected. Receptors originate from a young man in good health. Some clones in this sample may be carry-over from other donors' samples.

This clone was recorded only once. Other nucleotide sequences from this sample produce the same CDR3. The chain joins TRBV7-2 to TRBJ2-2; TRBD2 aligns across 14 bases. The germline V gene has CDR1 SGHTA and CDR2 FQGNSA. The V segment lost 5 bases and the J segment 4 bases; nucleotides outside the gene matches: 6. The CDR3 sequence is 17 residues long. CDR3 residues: CASSRGLAGVRTGELFF. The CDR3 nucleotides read TGTGCCAGCAGCAGGGGACTAGCGGGAGTTCGCACCGGGGAGCTGTTTTTT.

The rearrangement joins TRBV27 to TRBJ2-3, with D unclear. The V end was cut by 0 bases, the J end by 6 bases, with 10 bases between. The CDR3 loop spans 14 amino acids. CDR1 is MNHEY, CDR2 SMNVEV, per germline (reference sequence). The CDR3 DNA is TGTGCCAGCAGTTTATCGACTTTTAGGGATACGCAGTATTTT. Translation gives CASSLSTFRDTQYF.

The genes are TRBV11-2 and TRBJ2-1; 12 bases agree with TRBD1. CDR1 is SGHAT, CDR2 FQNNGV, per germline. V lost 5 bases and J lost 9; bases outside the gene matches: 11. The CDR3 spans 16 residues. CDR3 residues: CASSSAGTGGRTEQFF. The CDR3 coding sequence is TGTGCCAGCAGCAGCGCCGGGACAGGGGGCCGAACTGAGCAGTTCTTC.

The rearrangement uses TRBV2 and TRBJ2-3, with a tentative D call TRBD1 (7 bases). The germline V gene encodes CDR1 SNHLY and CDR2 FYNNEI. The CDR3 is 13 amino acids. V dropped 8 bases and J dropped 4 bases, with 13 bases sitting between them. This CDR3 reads CASPQGEADTQYF. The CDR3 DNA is TGTGCCAGCCCTCAGGGGGAGGCAGATACGCAGTATTTT.

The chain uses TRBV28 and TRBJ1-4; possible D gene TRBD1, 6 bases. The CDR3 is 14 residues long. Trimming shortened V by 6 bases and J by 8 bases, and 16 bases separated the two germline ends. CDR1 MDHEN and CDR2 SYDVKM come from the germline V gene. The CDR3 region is CASRGTGYEEKLFF. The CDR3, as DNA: TGTGCCAGCAGGGGCACAGGGTATGAGGAAAAACTGTTTTTT.

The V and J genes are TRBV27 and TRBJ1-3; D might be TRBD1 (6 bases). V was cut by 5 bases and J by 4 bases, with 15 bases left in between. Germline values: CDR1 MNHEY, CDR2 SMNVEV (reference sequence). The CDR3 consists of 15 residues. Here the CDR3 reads CASSPRYREGNTIYF. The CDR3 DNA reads TGTGCCAGCAGTCCCCGATACAGGGAAGGAAACACCATATATTTT.

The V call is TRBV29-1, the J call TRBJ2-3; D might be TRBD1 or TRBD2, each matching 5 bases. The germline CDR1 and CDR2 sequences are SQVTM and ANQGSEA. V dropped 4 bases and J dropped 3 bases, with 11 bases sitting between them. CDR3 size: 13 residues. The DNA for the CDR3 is TGCAGCGTTGGACAGCGGCAGACAGATACGCAGTATTTT. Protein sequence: CSVGQRQTDTQYF.

This chain's CDR3 is CASSTGPPSSYEQYF. Here the CDR3 DNA reads TGTGCCAGCAGCACGGGACCTCCGAGCTCCTACGAGCAGTACTTC. The rearrangement uses TRBV7-3 and TRBJ2-7; the D call may be TRBD1 or TRBD2 (5 bases each). This CDR3 contains 15 residues. In germline, CDR1 is SGHTA, CDR2 FQGTGA. V dropped 5 bases and J dropped 0 bases, with 14 bases sitting between them.

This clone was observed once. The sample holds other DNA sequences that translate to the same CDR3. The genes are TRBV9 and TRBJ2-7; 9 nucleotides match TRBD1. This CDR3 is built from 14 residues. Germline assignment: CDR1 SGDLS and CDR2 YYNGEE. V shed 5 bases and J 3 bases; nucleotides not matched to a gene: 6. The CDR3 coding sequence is TGTGCCAGCAGTGCAGGGACAGGGAACTACGAGCAGTACTTC. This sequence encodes CASSAGTGNYEQYF.

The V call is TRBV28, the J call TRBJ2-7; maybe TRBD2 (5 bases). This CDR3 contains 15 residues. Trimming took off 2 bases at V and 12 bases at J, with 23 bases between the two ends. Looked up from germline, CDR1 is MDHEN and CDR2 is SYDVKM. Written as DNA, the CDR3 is TGTGCCAGCAGTTTAACCGGGCCTCGCTTATCCGAGGGGTACTTC. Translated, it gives CASSLTGPRLSEGYF.